Below are 19 T cell receptor beta chains sequenced from a single sample in a study of Ad26.COV2.S vaccination and SARS-CoV-2 variants. The data were produced by immunoSEQ multiplex PCR, yet TCRdb's version contains in-frame clones alone and is incomplete. The table lists around 300,000 clones, 75% to 90% of them singletons. Specified treatment: roughly 18 received Ad26.COV2.S at low or high dose, single or two shots; about 5 received placebo; per-sample allocation not given. At day 63 after the first vaccine or placebo injection, samples were drawn. This specimen was peripheral blood, taken in a trial of Ad26.COV2.S vaccine versus placebo. These receptors were collected from a person between 18 and 60 years old who received the Ad26.COV2.S COVID-19 vaccine or a placebo.

This clone was observed a handful of times. The rearrangement joins TRBV6-2 or TRBV6-3 to TRBJ2-1; 8 positions match TRBD2. V gave up 4 bases and J gave up 8 bases; unmatched junction bases: 19. The CDR3 length is 18 residues. Germline V CDR1 and CDR2: MNHEY, SVGEGT. The DNA for the CDR3 is TGTGCCAGCAGTTCCGGAACAGGCCGAAGCGGGAGTTTCTATGAGCAGTTCTTC. This sequence encodes CASSSGTGRSGSFYEQFF.

The J gene is TRBJ1-5, the V gene TRBV28; possibly TRBD1 for D (5 bases). The CDR3 length is 14 residues. The germline CDR1 and CDR2 sequences are MDHEN and SYDVKM. Trimming took off 2 bases at V and 7 bases at J, with 12 bases between the two ends. The CDR3 nucleotides are TGTGCCAGCAGTTTAGTAGGGGTCGGACAGCCCCAGCATTTT. It encodes CASSLVGVGQPQHF. Full variable domain (remainder filled in from reference TRBV28 and TRBJ1-5): DVKVTQSSRYLVKRTGEKVFLECVQDMDHENMFWYRQDPGLGLRLIYFSYDVKMKEKGDIPEGYSVSREKKERFSLILESASTNQTSMYLCASSLVGVGQPQHFGDGTRLSIL.

As for this clone: This sample includes further DNA sequences coding for the same CDR3. The chain recombines TRBV3-1 (or the pseudogene TRBV3-2) with TRBJ1-6, with no clear D. V lost 1 base and J lost 7, with 2 bases in between. CDR1 and CDR2 (germline): LGHDT, YNNKEL (reference sequence). The CDR3 is made up of 12 amino acids. The CDR3 nucleotides are TGTGCCAGCAGCCAAGGGAATTCACCCCTCCACTTT. Its translation: CASSQGNSPLHF.

This clone was seen only once. The chain is built from TRBV3-1 (or the pseudogene TRBV3-2) and TRBJ2-7; unclear D gene. The germline V gene has CDR1 LGHDT and CDR2 YNNKEL (reference sequence). The ends were cut back, 4 bases at V and 3 bases at J, with 10 bases in the middle. This CDR3 has 13 residues. The CDR3 sequence: CASSLYENYEQYF. The CDR3 DNA reads TGTGCCAGCAGCCTTTACGAAAACTACGAGCAGTACTTC.

The J gene is TRBJ2-1, the V gene TRBV29-1; 9 positions agree with TRBD1. With 0 bases clipped from V and 8 bases from J, the junction kept 11 bases outside the gene matches. The CDR3 covers 16 residues. CDR1 and CDR2 from the germline V gene are SQVTM and ANQGSEA. The CDR3 sequence: CSVEDPLQGARDEQFF. As DNA, the CDR3 is TGCAGCGTTGAAGATCCTTTACAGGGGGCTAGGGATGAGCAGTTCTTC.

V and J are TRBV29-1 and TRBJ1-2, with D maybe TRBD1 (5 bases). The CDR3 spans 13 residues. The germline CDR1 and CDR2 sequences are SQVTM and ANQGSEA. The V and J ends lost 3 bases and 8 bases respectively, with 16 bases between them. As DNA, the CDR3 is TGCAGCGTTGATGAGGAGGGGCGCGAGGGCTACACCTTC. Its protein product is CSVDEEGREGYTF.

The chain links TRBV7-2 to TRBJ2-2, with D perhaps matching TRBD2 (6 bases). CDR1 and CDR2 (germline): SGHTA, FQGNSA. The V gene lost 5 bases and the J gene lost 6 bases, with 16 bases spanning the gap. This CDR3 comprises 15 residues. CDR3 in DNA: TGTGCCAGCAGCCCGGGGGTGGGGGAACCCGGGGAGCTGTTTTTT. This gives the protein CASSPGVGEPGELFF.

The rearrangement links TRBV6-2 or TRBV6-3 to TRBJ2-7; TRBD2 matches 10 bases. The CDR3 totals 16 residues. V trimming: 5 bases; J trimming: 2 bases; junction bases outside the gene matches: 9. CDR1 and CDR2 from the germline V gene are MNHEY and SVGEGT. The CDR3 sequence is CASSTPTSGRTYEQYF. Written as DNA, the CDR3 is TGTGCCAGCAGTACTCCGACTAGCGGGCGCACCTACGAGCAGTACTTC.

This chain connects TRBV5-1 to TRBJ2-1, with TRBD2 matching 7 bases. Germline CDR1 is SGHRS and CDR2 is YFSETQ. The CDR3 totals 15 residues. With V trimmed by 6 bases and J by 5 bases, 11 bases remained unmatched. The CDR3 here is CASTFSGGADNEQFF. The CDR3 DNA follows: TGCGCCAGCACCTTCTCGGGGGGAGCGGACAATGAGCAGTTCTTC.

The rearrangement joins TRBV28 to TRBJ2-1, with D possibly being TRBD1 (6 bases). Germline-derived CDR1 and CDR2 are MDHEN and SYDVKM. Trimming removed 2 bases at V and 7 bases at J, with 15 bases between. The CDR3 consists of 15 residues. The CDR3 DNA reads TGTGCCAGCAGTTTACGGCAGGGGAGTTCAAATGAGCAGTTCTTC. Translating gives CASSLRQGSSNEQFF. Drawing the rest from reference TRBV28 and TRBJ2-1, the complete variable domain is DVKVTQSSRYLVKRTGEKVFLECVQDMDHENMFWYRQDPGLGLRLIYFSYDVKMKEKGDIPEGYSVSREKKERFSLILESASTNQTSMYLCASSLRQGSSNEQFFGPGTRLTVL.

The chain couples TRBV7-2 to TRBJ2-7, with TRBD2 identical over 11 bases. Germline trimming cut 4 bases from V and 0 bases from J; bases unmatched to any gene: 5. CDR1 and CDR2 (germline): SGHTA, FQGNSA. The CDR3 is 16 amino acids. The CDR3 coding sequence is TGTGCCAGCAGCTGGCCGACTAGCGGGGCCTCCTACGAGCAGTACTTC. Residues: CASSWPTSGASYEQYF.

This rearrangement joins TRBV12-5 to TRBJ1-1; a possible D gene is TRBD1 (5 bases). There are 13 residues in the CDR3. Germline-derived CDR1 and CDR2 are LGHNT and FRNRAP. V was clipped by 4 bases and J by 4 bases, with 10 bases between them. The CDR3 region has the DNA TGTGCTAGTGGTTATGGGGGAGGCACTGAAGCTTTCTTT. The encoded protein is CASGYGGGTEAFF.

The chain recombines TRBV6-5 with TRBJ1-1, with 11 bases identical to TRBD1. Per germline, CDR1 MNHEY and CDR2 SVGAGI. This CDR3 is 14 amino acids long. J gave up 7 bases and V 6 bases, and 7 bases lay outside the gene matches. The DNA of the CDR3 is TGTGCCAGCAGGAGGACAGGGGGCCTTAATGAAGCTTTCTTT. Its translation: CASRRTGGLNEAFF.

This chain uses TRBV9 with TRBJ2-2; TRBD1 or TRBD2 may be the D gene (5 bases each). V lost 4 bases to trimming and J lost 0 bases, with 13 bases between them. The germline V gene encodes CDR1 SGDLS and CDR2 YYNGEE. This CDR3 is built from 16 residues. The CDR3 DNA reads as TGTGCCAGCAGCCCCCCGGGGCAGCCGAACACCGGGGAGCTGTTTTTT. This gives the protein CASSPPGQPNTGELFF. The entire variable domain, with the rest obtained from reference TRBV9 and TRBJ2-2, is as follows: DSGVTQTPKHLITATGQRVTLRCSPRSGDLSVYWYQQSLDQGLQFLIQYYNGEERAKGNILERFSAQQFPDLHSELNLSSLELGDSALYFCASSPPGQPNTGELFFGEGSRLTVL.

V usage is TRBV18 and J usage is TRBJ2-2; 11 nucleotides match TRBD1. The CDR3 runs 16 residues. The junction had 3 bases not matched to a gene; V was cut back by 0 bases and J by 6 bases. Germline CDR1 KGHSH, CDR2 LQKENI. CDR3 in DNA: TGTGCCAGCTCACCACCCGAGGACAGGGGGCCCGGGGAGCTGTTTTTT. This gives the protein CASSPPEDRGPGELFF.

As DNA, the CDR3 is TGTGCCAGTTTGGCGACGCCGGCCTATGGCTACACCTTC. It is translated as CASLATPAYGYTF. The chain has TRBV19 and TRBJ1-2; D is ambiguous. V dropped 8 bases and J dropped 4 bases, with 14 bases sitting between them. This CDR3 region has 13 residues. Germline CDR1 reads LNHDA; CDR2 reads SQIVND (reference sequence).

This rearrangement joins TRBV28 to TRBJ1-1; 10 bases are shared with TRBD1. V shed 2 bases, J shed 10 bases, and the junction held 7 bases outside the gene matches. CDR1 is MDHEN and CDR2 is SYDVKM in the germline V gene. CDR3 length: 14 amino acids. Here the CDR3 reads CASSLRPGQGSAFF. CDR3 nucleotide sequence: TGTGCCAGCAGTTTAAGGCCGGGACAGGGGTCAGCTTTCTTT. Full variable domain (outside the CDR3, taken from reference TRBV28 and TRBJ1-1): DVKVTQSSRYLVKRTGEKVFLECVQDMDHENMFWYRQDPGLGLRLIYFSYDVKMKEKGDIPEGYSVSREKKERFSLILESASTNQTSMYLCASSLRPGQGSAFFGQGTRLTVV.

The V and J genes are TRBV3-1 (or the pseudogene TRBV3-2) and TRBJ1-1, with 8 bases identical to TRBD1. Germline lookup yields CDR1 LGHDT and CDR2 YNNKEL (reference sequence). The junction had 12 bases not matched to a gene; V was cut back by 8 bases and J by 4 bases. The CDR3 has 15 amino acids. Here the CDR3 DNA reads TGTGCCAGCTCTCGGACAGGGACGTGGGGCACTGAAGCTTTCTTT. Protein sequence: CASSRTGTWGTEAFF.

The chain carries TRBV2 and TRBJ1-5, with D perhaps matching TRBD1 (5 bases). Per germline, CDR1 SNHLY and CDR2 FYNNEI. Trimming removed 7 bases at V and 3 bases at J, with 16 bases between. CDR3 length: 15 amino acids. Here the CDR3 reads CASNRDGRSNQPQHF. CDR3 nucleotide sequence: TGTGCCAGCAACCGGGACGGTCGCTCCAATCAGCCCCAGCATTTT. Full variable domain (missing parts from reference TRBV2 and TRBJ1-5): EPEVTQTPSHQVTQMGQEVILRCVPISNHLYFYWYRQILGQKVEFLVSFYNNEISEKSEIFDDQFSVERPDGSNFTLKIRSTKLEDSAMYFCASNRDGRSNQPQHFGDGTRLSIL.